The 31 T cell receptor beta chains below come from one sample, sequenced in a study of shared clonotypes between healthy human individuals. Only in-frame clones appear in the TCRdb table, and some are missing; sequencing was by immunoSEQ multiplex PCR. The sample yields just over 2,000,000 clones, over 85% seen once. The sequencing input was naive CD4+ T cells sorted from blood. As to subset: CD45RA+ positively selected. All receptors come from a young man in good health.

The CDR3 sequence is CASSLDRTNGNQPQHF. In nucleotides, the CDR3 is TGTGCCAGCAGCTTAGATCGGACAAATGGAAATCAGCCCCAGCATTTT. V is TRBV7-2 and J is TRBJ1-5, with D tentatively TRBD1 (5 bases). The CDR3 covers 16 residues. Trimming pared 1 base from V and 4 bases from J, leaving 14 bases between. Per germline, CDR1 SGHTA and CDR2 FQGNSA.

This rearrangement joins TRBV2 to TRBJ2-3; 7 nucleotides line up with TRBD2. CDR1 is SNHLY and CDR2 is FYNNEI in the germline V gene. J lost 2 bases, V lost 7 bases, and 9 bases had no gene match. The CDR3 is 15 amino acids. CDR3 sequence (DNA): TGTGCCAGCAAAACAGCGGGACTCCTCACAGATACGCAGTATTTT. As protein: CASKTAGLLTDTQYF.

The chain recombines TRBV7-9 with TRBJ2-3; 15 positions agree with TRBD2. The V segment lost 5 bases and the J segment 4 bases; nucleotides outside the gene matches: 7. Germline-derived CDR1 and CDR2 are SEHNR and FQNEAQ (reference sequence). The CDR3 consists of 17 residues. CDR3 amino acids: CASSLGTSGRKPDTQYF. The CDR3 bases are TGTGCCAGCAGCCTAGGGACTAGCGGGAGGAAACCAGATACGCAGTATTTT.

This clone was seen only once. The CDR3, as DNA: TGTGCCAGCAGTGAAGCGCGAAACATTGGGGGCGTACCCTATGGCTACACCTTC. It specifies CASSEARNIGGVPYGYTF. The V and J genes are TRBV6-1 and TRBJ1-2; D is perhaps TRBD1 (6 bases). Trimming cost V 0 bases and J 4 bases, with 21 bases left between them. The length of the CDR3 is 18 residues. The germline CDR1 and CDR2 sequences are MNHNS and SASEGT.

Note on this clone: The same CDR3 can be traced to other DNA sequences in this sample. The chain is built from TRBV10-3 and TRBJ2-3; 7 bases map to TRBD2. In germline, CDR1 is ENHRY, CDR2 SYGVKD. J gave up 6 bases and V 7 bases, and 1 base lay outside the gene matches. CDR3 length: 11 residues. The CDR3 sequence is CAITGGDTQYF. The DNA for the CDR3 is TGTGCCATCACCGGGGGGGATACGCAGTATTTT.

This clone was detected only once. V is TRBV25-1 and J is TRBJ2-7; D gene uncertain. Deletions cut 3 bases from V and 2 bases from J, with 14 bases between. Germline V gene lookup returns CDR1 MGHDK and CDR2 SYGVNS. This CDR3 is built from 15 residues. This chain's CDR3 is CASSDKWEPPYEQYF. CDR3 DNA sequence: TGTGCCAGCAGTGATAAGTGGGAACCTCCCTACGAGCAGTACTTC.

The rearrangement links TRBV30 to TRBJ2-5; D uncertain. Germline V gene data show CDR1 as GTSNPN and CDR2 as SVGIG (reference sequence). V shed 2 bases and J shed 1 base, with 11 bases lying between them. The CDR3 extends over 14 amino acids. CDR3 DNA sequence: TGTGCCTGGAGTACCTACAACCTCCAAGAGACCCAGTACTTC. It specifies CAWSTYNLQETQYF.

This clone was seen only once. V is TRBV28 and J is TRBJ1-2; maybe TRBD1 (5 bases). The V end lost 1 base, the J end lost 4 bases, and 16 bases lay between the germline ends. The CDR3 is made up of 16 amino acids. Germline CDR1 reads MDHEN; CDR2 reads SYDVKM. CDR3 DNA: TGTGCCAGCAGTTTATTCGTAGGGCTTACAGGCTATGGCTACACCTTC. Protein product: CASSLFVGLTGYGYTF.

As regards this clone: Other DNA sequences in the same sample also yield this CDR3. The chain has TRBV9 and TRBJ2-5; no definite D call. Germline V gene sequence: CDR1 SGDLS, CDR2 YYNGEE. V was pared by 3 bases and J by 4 bases, with 7 bases between. This CDR3 has 12 amino acids. The CDR3 nucleotides are TGTGCCAGCAGCGCGGAAGGAGAGACCCAGTACTTC. Translation gives CASSAEGETQYF. The full variable domain, with the rest looked up from reference TRBV9 and TRBJ2-5, is DSGVTQTPKHLITATGQRVTLRCSPRSGDLSVYWYQQSLDQGLQFLIQYYNGEERAKGNILERFSAQQFPDLHSELNLSSLELGDSALYFCASSAEGETQYFGPGTRLLVL.

The V and J genes are TRBV15 and TRBJ2-5; TRBD1 matches 9 bases. CDR3 length: 19 residues. Germline CDR1 and CDR2: LNHNV and YYDKDF (reference sequence). Losses at the gene ends were 3 bases for V and 6 bases for J; bases not matched to a gene: 20. CDR3 loop: CATSSGRTTPGQGLKTQYF. The CDR3 DNA reads as TGTGCCACCAGCAGCGGACGGACCACGCCGGGACAGGGCCTAAAGACCCAGTACTTC.

The chain recombines TRBV5-4 with TRBJ2-1; D not certain. The CDR3 length is 13 residues. V was shortened by 2 bases and J by 4 bases, with 7 bases between the two germline ends. From germline, CDR1 is SGHNT and CDR2 YYREEE (reference sequence). The CDR3 DNA sequence: TGTGCCAGCAGCTTTATCAGTTACAATGAGCAGTTCTTC. It is translated as CASSFISYNEQFF.

The chain links TRBV11-2 to TRBJ1-1, with D unclear. CDR1 is SGHAT, CDR2 FQNNGV, per germline. The V gene lost 2 bases and the J gene lost 1 base, with 8 bases spanning the gap. This CDR3 contains 14 residues. This CDR3 is CASSLQQTNTEAFF. CDR3 nucleotides: TGTGCCAGCAGCTTACAGCAGACGAACACTGAAGCTTTCTTT. The full variable domain, its missing parts supplied by reference TRBV11-2 and TRBJ1-1, is EAGVAQSPRYKIIEKRQSVAFWCNPISGHATLYWYQQILGQGPKLLIQFQNNGVVDDSQLPKDRFSAERLKGVDSTLKIQPAKLEDSAVYLCASSLQQTNTEAFFGQGTRLTVV.

The CDR3 loop is CASSHTGPASTDTQYF. Here the CDR3 DNA reads TGCGCCAGCAGCCACACAGGACCCGCTAGCACAGATACGCAGTATTTT. This chain connects TRBV5-1 to TRBJ2-3; tentatively, D is TRBD1 (5 bases). CDR3 length: 16 residues. Trimming stripped 4 bases from V and 0 bases from J, with 15 bases between. Per the germline V gene, CDR1 is SGHRS and CDR2 is YFSETQ.

The rearrangement uses TRBV2 and TRBJ2-7; 9 bases agree with TRBD1. The germline V gene encodes CDR1 SNHLY and CDR2 FYNNEI. V was pared by 4 bases and J by 5 bases, with 0 bases of the junction left unmatched. The CDR3 has 12 amino acids. Here the CDR3 DNA reads TGTGCCAGCAGTGGACAGGGGGACGAGCAGTACTTC. As protein: CASSGQGDEQYF.

The rearrangement joins TRBV4-1 to TRBJ2-2; D possibly corresponds to TRBD2 (6 bases). The CDR3 extends over 18 amino acids. The germline V and J ends were trimmed by 4 bases and 1 base, with 19 bases remaining between them. Looked up from germline, CDR1 is MGHRA and CDR2 is YSYEKL. As DNA, the CDR3 is TGCGCCAGCAGCCTCGGGACTCTTAGGGGCCTGAACACCGGGGAGCTGTTTTTT. Protein: CASSLGTLRGLNTGELFF.

This chain joins TRBV18 and TRBJ1-5, with 8 bases fitting TRBD1. The ends lost 6 bases at V and 5 bases at J; junction bases unmatched: 6. CDR3 length equals 14 residues. The germline V gene has CDR1 KGHSH and CDR2 LQKENI. In DNA form, the CDR3 reads TGTGCCAGCTCCAAGACAGGGGATTATCAGCCCCAGCATTTT. Protein product: CASSKTGDYQPQHF.

The rearrangement links TRBV7-3 to TRBJ1-1, with a weak D call TRBD1 (5 bases). V was cut by 6 bases and J by 1 base, with 9 bases left in between. The CDR3 has 13 residues. Germline assignment: CDR1 SGHTA and CDR2 FQGTGA. CDR3 nucleotide sequence: TGTGCCAGCAGTGTAGACAGGAACACTGAAGCTTTCTTT. This sequence encodes CASSVDRNTEAFF.

The chain's CDR3 is CASSDSGLAGGEQYF. DNA of the CDR3: TGCGCCAGCAGTGACTCTGGACTAGCGGGGGGGGAGCAGTACTTC. The chain recombines TRBV10-1 with TRBJ2-7; 15 positions match TRBD2. This CDR3 has 15 amino acids. Unmatched junction bases numbered 4, after V lost 3 bases and J lost 7 bases. Germline V gives CDR1 WNHNN, CDR2 SYGVQD (reference sequence).

The chain has TRBV27 and TRBJ1-5, with D perhaps TRBD1 (6 bases). Germline loops: CDR1 MNHEY, CDR2 SMNVEV (reference sequence). CDR3 length equals 15 residues. Trimming removed 5 bases at V and 0 bases at J, with 11 bases between. CDR3 in amino acids: CASSADRFSNQPQHF. The CDR3 DNA follows: TGTGCCAGCAGTGCCGACAGGTTTAGCAATCAGCCCCAGCATTTT.

The V gene is TRBV7-9, the J gene TRBJ1-6; 7 bases align to TRBD1. Unmatched junction bases numbered 5, after V lost 2 bases and J lost 7 bases. The germline V gene encodes CDR1 SEHNR and CDR2 FQNEAQ (reference sequence). The CDR3 is made up of 15 amino acids. This CDR3 reads CASSLPGTENSPLHF. The CDR3 bases are TGTGCCAGCAGCTTACCCGGGACAGAAAATTCACCCCTCCACTTT.

This sequence joins TRBV19 and TRBJ1-5, with D tentatively TRBD1 (5 bases). The CDR3 sequence is 14 residues long. Per the germline V gene, CDR1 is LNHDA and CDR2 is SQIVND (reference sequence). V lost 7 bases and J 2 bases, leaving 12 bases between the germline ends. CDR3 nucleotide sequence: TGTGCCAGTACTGTGGGAGGGGGCAATCAGCCCCAGCATTTT. Its translation is CASTVGGGNQPQHF.

J is TRBJ2-2 and V is TRBV28, with 8 bases lining up with TRBD1. Germline V CDR1 and CDR2: MDHEN, SYDVKM. The CDR3 runs to 15 residues. V lost 6 bases and J lost 1; bases outside the gene matches: 4. In nucleotides, the CDR3 is TGTGCCAGCAGGGCCGGGACAGGGAACACCGGGGAGCTGTTTTTT. It translates to CASRAGTGNTGELFF.

V is TRBV30 and J is TRBJ1-6; 7 bases line up with TRBD1. Germline CDR1 and CDR2: GTSNPN and SVGIG (reference sequence). This CDR3 contains 14 residues. The V gene end was trimmed by 5 bases and the J gene end by 8 bases; junction bases not matched to a gene: 9. The CDR3 is CAWAVWTGDSPLHF. The CDR3 nucleotides read TGTGCCTGGGCGGTCTGGACAGGCGATTCACCCCTCCACTTT.

The chain has TRBV7-2 and TRBJ2-3; 10 bases match TRBD2. Losses at the gene ends were 5 bases for V and 3 bases for J; bases not matched to a gene: 14. Germline V gene data show CDR1 as SGHTA and CDR2 as FQGNSA. This CDR3 spans 18 amino acids. The CDR3 sequence: CASSLRAAGGIGTDTQYF. The CDR3 DNA reads TGTGCCAGCAGCCTTAGGGCAGCGGGAGGGATAGGAACAGATACGCAGTATTTT.

CDR3 residues: CSVGVSGELFF. As DNA, the CDR3 is TGCAGCGTTGGTGTCTCCGGGGAGCTGTTTTTT. V usage is TRBV29-1 and J usage is TRBJ2-2; D remains ambiguous. Germline loops: CDR1 SQVTM, CDR2 ANQGSEA. CDR3 length: 11 amino acids. The V and J ends lost 4 bases and 6 bases respectively, with 6 bases between them.

Regarding this clone: The sample holds other DNA sequences that translate to the same CDR3. This chain connects TRBV5-1 to TRBJ2-5; unclear D gene. Germline CDR1 and CDR2: SGHRS and YFSETQ. CDR3 size: 14 residues. V was pared by 2 bases and J by 1 base, with 9 bases between. The CDR3: CASSLVDGQETQYF. The CDR3 DNA follows: TGCGCCAGCAGCTTAGTGGACGGCCAAGAGACCCAGTACTTC.

This rearrangement joins TRBV9 to TRBJ2-5; 9 positions agree with TRBD1. CDR3 length: 15 residues. Germline-derived CDR1 and CDR2 are SGDLS and YYNGEE. V shed 2 bases, J shed 4 bases, and the junction held 6 bases outside the gene matches. The chain's CDR3 is CASSVHRGPGETQYF. DNA of the CDR3: TGTGCCAGCAGCGTGCACAGGGGGCCAGGAGAGACCCAGTACTTC.

This clone has a single count. The chain uses TRBV30 and TRBJ1-1; unclear D gene. This CDR3 spans 13 amino acids. Trimming took off 2 bases at V and 8 bases at J, with 15 bases between the two ends. CDR1 is GTSNPN, CDR2 SVGIG, per germline (reference sequence). The CDR3 region is CAWSIVGGGEAFF. As DNA, the CDR3 is TGTGCCTGGAGTATCGTAGGTGGCGGGGAAGCTTTCTTT.

The CDR3, as DNA: TGTGCCAGCAAAAGCGACAGGTCGTACCAGGGCTACACCTTC. This gives the protein CASKSDRSYQGYTF. The chain is built from TRBV9 and TRBJ1-2; tentatively, D is TRBD1 (6 bases). V was clipped by 6 bases and J by 8 bases, with 20 bases between them. The CDR3 loop spans 14 amino acids. Germline V gives CDR1 SGDLS, CDR2 YYNGEE. Variable domain in full (rest from reference TRBV9 and TRBJ1-2): DSGVTQTPKHLITATGQRVTLRCSPRSGDLSVYWYQQSLDQGLQFLIQYYNGEERAKGNILERFSAQQFPDLHSELNLSSLELGDSALYFCASKSDRSYQGYTFGSGTRLTVV.

The rearrangement joins TRBV5-1 to TRBJ2-3; D gene unclear. This CDR3 is 13 amino acids long. CDR1 and CDR2 (germline): SGHRS, YFSETQ. V gave up 1 base and J gave up 2 bases, with 5 bases separating them. For the CDR3, the DNA is TGCGCCAGCAGCTTGTCAACCACAGATACGCAGTATTTT. Its translation: CASSLSTTDTQYF.

This clone is a singleton in its sample. The V call is TRBV27, the J call TRBJ1-6, with a weak D call TRBD1 (5 bases). V shed 7 bases and J shed 7 bases, with 14 bases lying between them. The CDR3 covers 14 residues. Germline V gene sequence: CDR1 MNHEY, CDR2 SMNVEV (reference sequence). This CDR3 is CASTPGLSNSPLHF. The CDR3 region has the DNA TGTGCCAGCACCCCAGGGTTAAGCAATTCACCCCTCCACTTT.